The next 21 T cell receptor beta chains were all read from a single sample in a study of blood T cell repertoires in COVID-19. Profiling relied on immunoSEQ multiplex PCR, and the TCRdb table lists in-frame clones only, not all of them. The sample carries roughly 400,000 clones, more than 70% recorded once. Sequenced: peripheral blood. These receptor sequences come from a woman in her sixties or seventies with COVID-19, enrolled during active disease.

V is TRBV11-3 and J is TRBJ2-3; maybe TRBD2 (6 bases). Between the trimmed V and J ends, which lost 1 base and 8 bases, there was a span of 16 bases. Per germline, CDR1 SGHNT and CDR2 YENEEA. The CDR3 is 15 residues long. In DNA form, the CDR3 reads TGTGCCAGCAGCTTAGCGGCGGGGCCCGGGGGTACGCAGTATTTT. Translation: CASSLAAGPGGTQYF.

This sequence joins TRBV11-2 and TRBJ2-7; D is uncertain. The CDR3 totals 12 residues. V dropped 3 bases and J dropped 3 bases, with 6 bases sitting between them. The germline gives CDR1 SGHAT, CDR2 FQNNGV. CDR3 residues: CASSFTLYEQYF. The CDR3, as DNA: TGTGCCAGCAGCTTTACTCTCTACGAGCAGTACTTC.

CDR3 region: CASSPGSYNSPLHF. CDR3 DNA: TGCGCCAGCAGCCCGGGCTCCTATAATTCACCCCTCCACTTT. The chain employs TRBV5-1 and TRBJ1-6; no clear D. The V gene lost 4 bases and the J gene lost 0 bases, with 5 bases spanning the gap. CDR3 size: 14 residues. CDR1 is SGHRS, CDR2 YFSETQ, per germline. The variable domain in full, completed from reference TRBV5-1 and TRBJ1-6, reads KAGVTQTPRYLIKTRGQQVTLSCSPISGHRSVSWYQQTPGQGLQFLFEYFSETQRNKGNFPGRFSGRQFSNSRSEMNVSTLELGDSALYLCASSPGSYNSPLHFGNGTRLTVT.

The J gene is TRBJ1-1, the V gene TRBV4-1, with a weak D call TRBD1 (5 bases). Trimming shortened V by 2 bases and J by 3 bases, and 13 bases separated the two germline ends. The CDR3 totals 15 residues. In germline, CDR1 is MGHRA, CDR2 YSYEKL. Here the CDR3 DNA reads TGCGCCAGCAGCCAACAGCAGGGTCTTTACACTGAAGCTTTCTTT. This translates into CASSQQQGLYTEAFF.

For the CDR3, the DNA is TGTGCCAGCAGATTCGGACTAGCGGGCCCTCAGTTCTTC. Amino acid sequence: CASRFGLAGPQFF. V and J are TRBV6-5 and TRBJ2-1; 11 bases are a match to TRBD2. V dropped 6 bases and J dropped 13; count of bases not matched to a gene: 8. This CDR3 has 13 residues. The germline CDR1 and CDR2 sequences are MNHEY and SVGAGI.

The rearrangement joins TRBV5-1 to TRBJ2-7; D perhaps matches TRBD1 (5 bases). The CDR3 has 15 amino acids. The V and J ends lost 4 bases and 3 bases respectively, with 17 bases between them. CDR1 is SGHRS, CDR2 YFSETQ, per germline. The CDR3 DNA is TGCGCCAGCAGCCTACCAGACAGAGTAAGCTACGAGCAGTACTTC. Its protein product is CASSLPDRVSYEQYF.

This chain uses TRBV7-9 with TRBJ1-1, with D possibly TRBD1 on 6 matching bases. Germline V CDR1 and CDR2: SEHNR, FQNEAQ (reference sequence). V was clipped by 6 bases and J by 10 bases, with 18 bases between them. The CDR3 contains 13 residues. CDR3 in amino acids: CASSLQGGSSAFF. The CDR3 DNA reads TGTGCCAGCAGTCTACAGGGTGGTAGTTCAGCTTTCTTT.

The CDR3 DNA is TGTGCCAGCAGTCCGGGACTGGGCACAGATACGCAGTATTTT. Amino acid sequence: CASSPGLGTDTQYF. The chain combines TRBV27 with TRBJ2-3, with D perhaps matching TRBD2 (6 bases). Per germline, CDR1 MNHEY and CDR2 SMNVEV (reference sequence). This CDR3 spans 14 amino acids. Trimming stripped 5 bases from V and 1 base from J, with 10 bases between.

CDR3: CASSSSPGQGSSSYNSPLHF. CDR3 nucleotides: TGTGCCAGCAGCTCATCCCCGGGACAGGGATCGAGCTCCTATAATTCACCCCTCCACTTT. The chain is built from TRBV27 and TRBJ1-6; 9 bases line up with TRBD1. The CDR3 has 20 amino acids. CDR1 is MNHEY, CDR2 SMNVEV, per germline (reference sequence). Trimming cost V 6 bases and J 0 bases; bases outside gene matches: 15.

The rearrangement joins TRBV11-2 to TRBJ2-1; TRBD2 aligns across 8 bases. Germline assignment: CDR1 SGHAT and CDR2 FQNNGV. There are 13 residues in the CDR3. The ends lost 4 bases at V and 11 bases at J; junction bases unmatched: 7. The CDR3 sequence: CASSSGRGVKQFF. As DNA, the CDR3 is TGTGCCAGCAGCTCCGGGAGGGGAGTTAAGCAGTTCTTC.

This chain links TRBV5-6 with TRBJ1-6, with D possibly matching TRBD1 (6 bases). V was clipped by 4 bases and J by 9 bases, with 14 bases between them. The CDR3 consists of 14 residues. CDR1 is SGHDT and CDR2 is YYEEEE in the germline V gene. The chain's CDR3 is CASSRSGGVSPLHF. The CDR3 nucleotides read TGTGCCAGCAGCCGAAGTGGGGGCGTTTCACCCCTCCACTTT.

This chain uses TRBV9 with TRBJ2-1; D unresolved. Germline-derived CDR1 and CDR2 are SGDLS and YYNGEE. This CDR3 has 14 amino acids. Trimming stripped 1 base from V and 10 bases from J, with 15 bases between. The CDR3: CASSVISSVSEQFF. For the CDR3, the DNA is TGTGCCAGCAGCGTAATTTCCTCTGTCTCGGAGCAGTTCTTC.

The gene calls are TRBV6-1 and TRBJ1-5; D is undetermined. Trimming removed 1 base at V and 14 bases at J, with 9 bases between. The germline CDR1 and CDR2 sequences are MNHNS and SASEGT. This CDR3 has 11 residues. The CDR3 bases are TGTGCCAGCAGTGAAGGCCTGGGAGAGCATTTT. Residues: CASSEGLGEHF.

V gene TRBV7-6 combines with J gene TRBJ2-5, with 10 bases matching TRBD2. Germline CDR1 reads SGHVS; CDR2 reads FNYEAQ. V dropped 5 bases and J dropped 5; count of bases not matched to a gene: 8. This CDR3 is 15 amino acids long. CDR3: CASSTLAGGGETQYF. CDR3 bases: TGTGCCAGCAGCACCTTAGCGGGGGGAGGGGAGACCCAGTACTTC. The full variable domain, completed using reference TRBV7-6 and TRBJ2-5, is GAGVSQSPRYKVTKRGQDVALRCDPISGHVSLYWYRQALGQGPEFLTYFNYEAQQDKSGLPNDRFSAERPEGSISTLTIQRTEQRDSAMYRCASSTLAGGGETQYFGPGTRLLVL.

The rearrangement links TRBV18 to TRBJ2-2, with D uncertain. Germline loops: CDR1 KGHSH, CDR2 LQKENI. V was clipped by 2 bases and J by 4 bases, with 11 bases between them. This CDR3 is built from 15 residues. The CDR3 nucleotides are TGTGCCAGCTCACCAGCCAGAAGATTCACCGGGGAGCTGTTTTTT. As protein: CASSPARRFTGELFF.

This rearrangement joins TRBV7-2 to TRBJ1-1; D is perhaps TRBD1 (5 bases). The V end lost 5 bases, the J end lost 0 bases, and 13 bases lay between the germline ends. The CDR3 loop spans 15 amino acids. Germline V CDR1 and CDR2: SGHTA, FQGNSA. Here the CDR3 DNA reads TGTGCCAGCAGCCCTCGGGGGAACATGAACACTGAAGCTTTCTTT. Its protein is CASSPRGNMNTEAFF.

This chain links TRBV7-2 with TRBJ2-2; possibly TRBD2 for D (5 bases). This CDR3 is built from 15 residues. Trimming removed 5 bases from V and 0 bases from J, with 10 bases in between. Germline V gene sequence: CDR1 SGHTA, CDR2 FQGNSA. Here the CDR3 reads CASSTRVANTGELFF. CDR3 coding DNA: TGTGCCAGCAGCACTAGAGTTGCGAACACCGGGGAGCTGTTTTTT.

The gene calls are TRBV19 and TRBJ1-5; TRBD1 is a possible D gene (5 bases). The CDR3 loop spans 15 amino acids. Trimming removed 7 bases at V and 0 bases at J, with 13 bases between. Germline values: CDR1 LNHDA, CDR2 SQIVND (reference sequence). DNA of the CDR3: TGTGCCAGTACCGATCAGGGTAATAGCAATCAGCCCCAGCATTTT. Its translation: CASTDQGNSNQPQHF.

This rearrangement joins TRBV7-2 to TRBJ2-5; unclear D gene. The V and J ends lost 2 bases and 2 bases respectively, with 12 bases between them. There are 15 residues in the CDR3. The germline gives CDR1 SGHTA, CDR2 FQGNSA. This chain's CDR3 is CASSLFVSSQETQYF. CDR3 nucleotides: TGTGCCAGCAGCTTATTTGTCTCCTCTCAAGAGACCCAGTACTTC.

A remark on this clone: The same CDR3 also results from other DNA sequences found in this sample. The chain joins TRBV6-5 to TRBJ2-7; 8 positions match TRBD1. Germline assignment: CDR1 MNHEY and CDR2 SVGAGI. V dropped 6 bases and J dropped 0; count of bases not matched to a gene: 4. CDR3 length equals 14 residues. CDR3 loop: CASSRTGSSYEQYF. In DNA, the CDR3 is TGTGCCAGCAGCAGGACAGGGAGCTCCTACGAGCAGTACTTC.

This chain uses TRBV6-5 with TRBJ1-5, with 9 bases that match TRBD1. V lost 8 bases to trimming and J lost 3 bases; unmatched junction nucleotides: 5. The CDR3 loop spans 14 amino acids. Germline V gene data show CDR1 as MNHEY and CDR2 as SVGAGI. The CDR3 nucleotides are TGTGCCAGCCGCCGGACAGGGGACAATCAGCCCCAGCATTTT. Translation gives CASRRTGDNQPQHF.